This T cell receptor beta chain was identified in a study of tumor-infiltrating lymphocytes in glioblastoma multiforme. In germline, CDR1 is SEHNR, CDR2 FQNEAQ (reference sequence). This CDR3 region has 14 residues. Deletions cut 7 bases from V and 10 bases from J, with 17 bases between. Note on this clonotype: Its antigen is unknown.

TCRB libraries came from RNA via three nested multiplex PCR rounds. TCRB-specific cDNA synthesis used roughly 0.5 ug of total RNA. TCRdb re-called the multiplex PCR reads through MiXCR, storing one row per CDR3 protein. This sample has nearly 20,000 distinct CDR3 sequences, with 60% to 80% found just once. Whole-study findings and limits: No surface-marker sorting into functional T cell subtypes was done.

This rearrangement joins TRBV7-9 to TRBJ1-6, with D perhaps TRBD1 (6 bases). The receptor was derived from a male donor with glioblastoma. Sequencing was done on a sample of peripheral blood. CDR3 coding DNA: TGTGCCAGCAACTCACCACAGGGTGGCTCACCCCTCCACTTT. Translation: CASNSPQGGSPLHF.